This TCR beta chain was profiled in a study of T cell repertoires in cytomegalovirus infection. Study-level background: CMV infection together with matching HLA type was indicated by public TCR beta signatures.

TCRdb processed the reads anew with MiXCR; each CDR3 protein has one entry. The sample carries some 900,000 distinct CDR3 sequences, approximately 29% recorded once. The CDR3 is made up of 13 amino acids. Germline CDR1 and CDR2: PRHDT and FYEKMQ (reference sequence). Trimming pared 0 bases from V and 9 bases from J, leaving 9 bases between. As concerns this clonotype: Its specificity is unknown.

This clonotype was sampled from a human donor in good health (CMV status not recorded). Some clones in this sample may be carry-over from other donors' samples. This chain connects TRBV13 to TRBJ2-4; D tentatively reads TRBD1 or TRBD2 (5 bases each). The sequencing used cultured CD8+ T cells from PBMCs, collected from culture after CMV antigen stimulation. The CDR3, as DNA: TGTGCCAGCAGCTTAGGGGGGGTGGCCATTCAGTACTTC. Protein product: CASSLGGVAIQYF.